This T cell receptor (beta chain) stems from a study of blood T cell repertoires in COVID-19. Study-level information: T cells, B-cell-depleted T cells, or PBMCs provided the cDNA or gDNA that served as material.

In the authors' workflow: Estimates of nucleated cell counts were drawn from the amplification of reference gene primers. Assay: immunoSEQ multiplex PCR; the TCRdb copy retains only in-frame clones and omits some. The V and J calls and clone size are taken from that table; D and trimming were inferred from the DNA. The data hold 150,000 to 200,000 clones, with about 86% observed a single time. Seattle-derived patients entered the study during active infection and were followed longitudinally. The CDR3 is 18 residues long. Trimming took 9 bases from V and 0 from J; bases not matched to a gene: 16. The germline V gene encodes CDR1 SGHTS and CDR2 YDEGEE.

The sequenced sample consisted of peripheral blood. The TCR was taken from a woman aged 70 to 79 with COVID-19, enrolled during active disease. The V call is TRBV5-8, the J call TRBJ1-5; 9 bases match TRBD1. The CDR3 loop reads CATRPEGQGTHSNQPQHF. CDR3 bases: TGTGCCACCCGGCCAGAGGGACAGGGTACTCATAGCAATCAGCCCCAGCATTTT.